This entry features one T cell receptor beta chain sequence. Its antigen is not known. This entry comes from a study of blood T cells in healthy people across ages. Findings of the study overall: Expanded clonotype shifts may have been confounded, as the donors had an unknown CMV status. Long-lived and aged donors differed, with more naive CD4+ cells and higher diversity in the long-lived.

Alongside a J-beta primer mix, a sample-barcoded 5' primer served in a second PCR lasting 7 to 11 cycles. TCRdb recomputed calls from the 5' RACE reads with MiXCR, one row per CDR3 protein. The sample shows about 940,000 distinct CDR3 sequences, about 48% of them seen only once. Collection of around 10 milliliters of peripheral blood was performed for each donor. The TCR originated in a young man in good health. Sequencing was performed on blood.

CDR3 loop: CAASGQETQYF. CDR3 nucleotides: TGTGCCGCTAGCGGCCAAGAGACCCAGTACTTC. The rearrangement links TRBV2 to TRBJ2-5, with 7 nucleotides matching TRBD2. The CDR3 totals 11 residues. CDR1 is SNHLY, CDR2 FYNNEI, per germline. The J segment lost 1 base and the V segment lost 11 bases, leaving 1 base of the junction unmatched. The full variable domain, its missing parts supplied by reference TRBV2 and TRBJ2-5, is EPEVTQTPSHQVTQMGQEVILRCVPISNHLYFYWYRQILGQKVEFLVSFYNNEISEKSEIFDDQFSVERPDGSNFTLKIRSTKLEDSAMYFCAASGQETQYFGPGTRLLVL.